These 3 T cell receptor beta chains were all obtained from the same sample, sequenced in a study of CD8 T cells in ankylosing spondylitis. From the 5' RACE reads, TCRdb called clonotypes with MiXCR, one entry per CDR3 protein. The table shows 350,000 or so distinct CDR3 sequences, with about 15% occurring only once. The sequenced sample was blood, either unsorted or a sorted T cell fraction (not recorded which). These TCRs come from a male donor with ankylosing spondylitis or in good health (not recorded which).

The chain links TRBV25-1 to TRBJ1-2; 7 bases are a match to TRBD1. Germline V gives CDR1 MGHDK, CDR2 SYGVNS. CDR3 length: 15 residues. V was clipped by 8 bases and J by 7 bases; unmatched bases: 16. CDR3 in amino acids: CASPVLDRARGGYTF. In DNA form, the CDR3 reads TGTGCCAGCCCAGTACTCGACAGGGCTCGGGGTGGCTACACCTTC.

This clonotype came up a few times. V usage is TRBV10-3 and J usage is TRBJ1-1; D not resolved. Trimming took off 4 bases at V and 4 bases at J, with 13 bases between the two ends. This CDR3 spans 14 amino acids. Per germline, CDR1 ENHRY and CDR2 SYGVKD. The CDR3 loop reads CAISVVEQGTEAFF. For the CDR3, the DNA is TGTGCCATCAGTGTAGTCGAGCAAGGCACTGAAGCTTTCTTT.

This clonotype was observed once. The chain links TRBV3-1 to TRBJ1-6, with TRBD1 matching over 7 bases. V was pared by 1 base and J by 12 bases, with 9 bases of the junction left unmatched. Germline V lookup: CDR1 LGHDT, CDR2 YNNKEL (reference sequence). This CDR3 is 15 amino acids long. The CDR3 is CASSQAGTADVPLHF. CDR3 DNA: TGTGCCAGCAGCCAAGCTGGGACAGCTGACGTACCCCTCCACTTT. The whole variable domain, filled in from reference TRBV3-1 and TRBJ1-6, reads DTAVSQTPKYLVTQMGNDKSIKCEQNLGHDTMYWYKQDSKKFLKIMFSYNNKELIINETVPNRFSPKSPDKAHLNLHINSLELGDSAVYFCASSQAGTADVPLHFGNGTRLTVT.